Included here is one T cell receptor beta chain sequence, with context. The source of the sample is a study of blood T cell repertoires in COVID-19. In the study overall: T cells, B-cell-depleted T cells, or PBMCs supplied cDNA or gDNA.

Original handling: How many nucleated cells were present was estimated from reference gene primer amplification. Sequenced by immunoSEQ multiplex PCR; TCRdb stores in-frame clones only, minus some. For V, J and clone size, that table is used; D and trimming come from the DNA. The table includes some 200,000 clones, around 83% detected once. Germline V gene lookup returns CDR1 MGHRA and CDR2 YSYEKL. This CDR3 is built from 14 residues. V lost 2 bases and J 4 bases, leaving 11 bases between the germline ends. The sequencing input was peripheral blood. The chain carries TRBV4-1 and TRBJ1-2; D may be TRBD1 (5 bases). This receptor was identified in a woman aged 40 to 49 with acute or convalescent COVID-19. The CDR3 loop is CASSQFSQVYGYTF. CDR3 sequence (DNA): TGCGCCAGCAGCCAATTCTCACAGGTCTATGGCTACACCTTC.